This entry lists 20 T cell receptor beta chains sequenced from one sample in a study of blood T cell repertoires in COVID-19. Clones were sequenced by immunoSEQ multiplex PCR, and TCRdb holds only the in-frame ones, with some missing. The profile shows around 170,000 clones, around 89% of them singletons. The specimen sequenced was peripheral blood. The receptors were sampled from a man in his sixties with acute or convalescent COVID-19.

The DNA of the CDR3 is TGTGCCTCCAAATCGGAGGGAGGTAACTATGGCTACACCTTC. Translation: CASKSEGGNYGYTF. The rearrangement uses TRBV2 and TRBJ1-2; D gene ambiguous. Germline V lookup: CDR1 SNHLY, CDR2 FYNNEI. The CDR3 sequence is 14 residues long. The ends were cut back, 11 bases at V and 1 base at J, with 17 bases in the middle.

The chain joins TRBV7-2 to TRBJ1-1; possibly TRBD1 for D (5 bases). The germline gives CDR1 SGHTA, CDR2 FQGNSA. This CDR3 has 15 amino acids. V was shortened by 1 base and J by 1 base, with 10 bases between the two germline ends. Here the CDR3 DNA reads TGTGCCAGCAGCTTAGTAGGGGCAGGGAACACTGAAGCTTTCTTT. Translating gives CASSLVGAGNTEAFF.

This clone has just one count. CDR3 in DNA: TGTGCCAGCTCACCGCCCGGGACAGGGGAAGTTCGACCGTTCTTC. Residues: CASSPPGTGEVRPFF. V usage is TRBV18 and J usage is TRBJ2-1; 10 bases line up with TRBD1. Germline V gene lookup returns CDR1 KGHSH and CDR2 LQKENI. V lost 3 bases, J lost 15 bases, and 14 bases stayed unmatched. This CDR3 has 15 amino acids.

The chain uses TRBV5-4 and TRBJ2-5; 9 bases fit TRBD2. CDR1 is SGHNT, CDR2 YYREEE, per germline (reference sequence). The V and J ends lost 4 bases and 1 base, in that order; junction bases with no gene match: 2. The CDR3 consists of 14 residues. This chain's CDR3 is CASSRGGAQETQYF. DNA for the CDR3: TGTGCCAGCAGCCGCGGGGGGGCCCAAGAGACCCAGTACTTC.

V and J are TRBV4-2 and TRBJ1-1; D might be TRBD1 (6 bases). V shed 0 bases and J shed 0 bases, with 11 bases lying between them. In germline, CDR1 is LGHNA, CDR2 YNFKEQ. The length of the CDR3 is 16 residues. DNA for the CDR3: TGTGCCAGCAGCCAAGATCAGGGGACGGTGAACACTGAAGCTTTCTTT. It encodes CASSQDQGTVNTEAFF.

The rearrangement uses TRBV3-1 (or the pseudogene TRBV3-2) and TRBJ1-1, with D unclear. Trimming took 5 bases from V and 5 from J, leaving 9 bases between them. Germline lookup yields CDR1 LGHDT and CDR2 YNNKEL (reference sequence). This CDR3 region has 12 residues. DNA for the CDR3: TGTGCCAGCAGCGGCAGAGGGACTGAAGCTTTCTTT. Its protein is CASSGRGTEAFF.

This clone has only a few counts. The chain is built from TRBV5-1 and TRBJ1-4, with D hard to call. This CDR3 has 15 residues. The germline V and J ends were trimmed by 4 bases and 5 bases, with 15 bases remaining between them. The V gene's germline CDR1 is SGHRS and CDR2 YFSETQ. The CDR3 protein is CASSPDFSLNEKLFF. Written as DNA, the CDR3 is TGCGCCAGCAGCCCAGACTTTTCCTTGAATGAAAAACTGTTTTTT.

J is TRBJ1-5 and V is TRBV6-2 or TRBV6-3, with 10 bases identical to TRBD1. From germline, CDR1 is MNHEY and CDR2 SVGEGT. The CDR3 extends over 17 amino acids. The junction had 14 bases not matched to a gene; V was cut back by 4 bases and J by 8 bases. Here the CDR3 DNA reads TGTGCCAGCAGTTCCACAGGGACAGGGGTTGGAGTAAAGCCCCAGCATTTT. Protein product: CASSSTGTGVGVKPQHF.

This clone was recorded once. The rearrangement uses TRBV5-6 and TRBJ1-2; 7 bases are shared with TRBD1. The germline V gene encodes CDR1 SGHDT and CDR2 YYEEEE. J lost 3 bases, V lost 0 bases, and 8 bases had no gene match. CDR3 length equals 16 residues. The chain's CDR3 is CASSLVPGQSYYGYTF. DNA for the CDR3: TGTGCCAGCAGCTTGGTCCCGGGACAGTCCTACTATGGCTACACCTTC.

The chain is built from TRBV7-9 and TRBJ2-7, with 8 bases aligning to TRBD1. After removal of 3 bases from V and 5 bases from J, the junction contained 9 bases not matched to a gene. The CDR3 sequence is 15 residues long. Germline CDR1 and CDR2: SEHNR and FQNEAQ (reference sequence). The CDR3 loop reads CASSLTGALRDEQYF. Written as DNA, the CDR3 is TGTGCCAGCAGCTTGACAGGGGCGCTTAGAGACGAGCAGTACTTC.

The genes are TRBV5-1 and TRBJ1-4; D perhaps matches TRBD1 (5 bases). CDR1 and CDR2 from the germline V gene are SGHRS and YFSETQ. V lost 4 bases to trimming and J lost 7 bases, with 14 bases between them. The CDR3 has 14 residues. The CDR3 nucleotides read TGCGCCAGCAGCCCGGGCAGGGTAACTGAAAAACTGTTTTTT. It codes for CASSPGRVTEKLFF.

The rearrangement joins TRBV2 to TRBJ1-5; D remains unclear. Trimming cost V 4 bases and J 0 bases, with 7 bases left between them. CDR1 and CDR2 from the germline V gene are SNHLY and FYNNEI. CDR3 length: 14 amino acids. The CDR3 sequence: CASSAGNSNQPQHF. The CDR3, as DNA: TGTGCCAGCAGTGCGGGTAATAGCAATCAGCCCCAGCATTTT.

The DNA of the CDR3 is TGTGCCAGCAGCGTCCGGGACAGAGACTTGACCGGGGAGCTGTTTTTT. Protein product: CASSVRDRDLTGELFF. The V call is TRBV4-2, the J call TRBJ2-2; TRBD1 matches at 7 bases. Germline V gives CDR1 LGHNA, CDR2 YNFKEQ. The V gene end was trimmed by 5 bases and the J gene end by 5 bases; junction bases not matched to a gene: 11. CDR3 size: 16 residues.

The chain couples TRBV6-5 to TRBJ2-7, with D uncertain. V lost 8 bases, J lost 3 bases, and 14 bases lay in between. CDR3 length: 13 residues. Germline V gene data show CDR1 as MNHEY and CDR2 as SVGAGI. CDR3 nucleotide sequence: TGTGCCAGCTGGGCAGTAAGAGACTACGAGCAGTACTTC. It yields the protein CASWAVRDYEQYF.

The chain recombines TRBV2 with TRBJ1-5, with 7 bases matching TRBD1. Germline CDR1 and CDR2: SNHLY and FYNNEI. The CDR3 is 14 amino acids. After removal of 2 bases from V and 7 bases from J, the junction contained 5 bases not matched to a gene. The CDR3: CASSERQGPQPQHF. For the CDR3, the DNA is TGTGCCAGCAGTGAAAGACAGGGACCGCAGCCCCAGCATTTT.

The V call is TRBV28, the J call TRBJ1-6; D call uncertain. The CDR3 covers 14 residues. CDR1 is MDHEN, CDR2 SYDVKM, per germline. The CDR3 bases are TGTGTTTGTGGGGAGGGATCCTATAATTCACCCCTCCACTTT. This translates into CVCGEGSYNSPLHF.

V is TRBV6-6 and J is TRBJ2-2; a weak D match, TRBD2 (6 bases). The V gene's germline CDR1 is MNHNY and CDR2 SVGAGI (reference sequence). Trimming took 5 bases from V and 3 from J, leaving 10 bases between them. This CDR3 has 14 residues. The CDR3 reads CASSPRDYTGELFF. DNA for the CDR3: TGTGCCAGCAGTCCCCGGGACTACACCGGGGAGCTGTTTTTT.

The V and J genes are TRBV6-6 and TRBJ1-5, with 7 positions matching TRBD1. The CDR3 length is 15 residues. Trimming cost V 5 bases and J 6 bases; bases outside gene matches: 10. Germline lookup yields CDR1 MNHNY and CDR2 SVGAGI (reference sequence). DNA for the CDR3: TGTGCCAGCAGTCAGGGGGGGCGCGGGGGTCAGCCCCAGCATTTT. Its translation: CASSQGGRGGQPQHF.

This clone was seen more than once but under ten times. The genes are TRBV10-3 and TRBJ1-5; D is possibly TRBD1 (6 bases). From germline, CDR1 is ENHRY and CDR2 SYGVKD. This CDR3 region has 14 residues. Trimming cost V 1 base and J 7 bases, with 11 bases left between them. The CDR3 region is CAISEWGGRQPQHF. The CDR3 nucleotides are TGTGCCATCAGTGAGTGGGGGGGCCGGCAGCCCCAGCATTTT.

This chain connects TRBV6-2 or TRBV6-3 to TRBJ1-1; D is ambiguous. The V gene's germline CDR1 is MNHEY and CDR2 SVGEGT. The CDR3 length is 14 residues. V dropped 6 bases and J dropped 8 bases, with 19 bases sitting between them. The CDR3 DNA follows: TGTGCCAGCAGCCCCCCTCCGGAGTCGGCGGAAGCTTTCTTT. It encodes CASSPPPESAEAFF.